The T cell receptor (beta chain) under discussion was sequenced for a study of CD8 T cells in seronegative destructive rheumatoid arthritis (dated by TCRdb to 2018 to 2021). For the wider study: Most of the eight CND-RA patients were receiving biological drugs at sampling. Peripheral CD8+ TCRbeta repertoires of CCP-negative destructive rheumatoid arthritis (CND-RA) patients were compared with newly diagnosed seropositive RA, seronegative RA and healthy controls. The seropositive RA, seronegative RA and healthy control comparison cohorts were taken from a previously published TCRbeta dataset and were not newly sequenced.

Of note for this clone: What antigen it recognizes has not been identified. Base qualities are missing; no much larger clone stands one base away.

Genomic DNA from CD8+ cells was used for TCRbeta sequencing according to the manufacturer's instructions. TCRbeta sequencing used the immunoSEQ assay and was run at a genomics technology centre in Finland. Per the original workflow: Clonotype tables from the immunoSEQ preprocessing pipeline were converted to VDJtools format, and non-productive clonotypes were removed. Any sample with fewer than 10,000 reads was excluded, the remaining samples were subsampled to 10,000 reads, and most of the eight CND-RA samples made it through. The VDJtools CalcDiversityStats function was applied to data subsampled to 10,000 reads to calculate Shannon-Wiener, Simpson and clonality indices. To infer antigen specificity, non-singleton TCRbeta clonotypes were hard-matched against VDJdb, with no mismatches permitted. CDR3 sequences differing by one amino acid (Hamming distance 1) were grouped into clusters with potentially shared antigen targets. After groups were resampled to six samples, public clonotypes were tested for group enrichment with one-sided Fisher's exact tests, and this procedure was repeated ten times. The clones in this table, taken by TCRdb from immuneACCESS, are in-frame only. Not every clone is retained; where verified, under half of the shortfall comes from an unresolved V gene, and the cause of the rest is unknown. V and J calls and clone size are copied from that table; D and trimming were computed from the DNA. Recorded for this sample are 13,000 or so clones; around 86% of them occurred a single time. Roughly 29% of the sample goes to the ten largest clones.

A negative result on the clinical CCP2 antibody test was shown by CND-RA patients, and progression of joint destruction was observed despite active therapy. Every CND-RA patient showed typical joint destruction in the wrists and ankles and had failed conventional anti-rheumatic therapy. Instead of being sampled at diagnosis, CND-RA patients were sampled after long disease histories, which in several cases spanned decades. About 47 millilitres of EDTA-anticoagulated peripheral blood were collected from each patient. Peripheral blood mononuclear cells were isolated by Ficoll-Paque PLUS density gradient separation. AutoMACS magnetic bead positive selection was used to isolate CD8+ cells from fresh or cryopreserved PBMCs, and flow cytometry was used to check purity. Nucleospin Tissue or Tissue XS kits were used for genomic DNA extraction, and quantification was performed on a Qubit 2.0 fluorometer.

Broader findings and caveats from the paper: A distinct set of enriched public clonotypes appeared to be present in CND-RA patients, and the authors interpreted this finding as support for a separate disease subset. After adjusting for age, CND-RA patients appeared to have less diverse, more clonal CD8+ TCRbeta repertoires than other RA subtypes. CND-RA repertoires showed more CMV-reactive and fewer influenza A-reactive CD8+ TCRbeta sequences than controls and other RA subtypes. Across the 110,000 or so clonotypes tested, no public clonotype enrichment survived Benjamini-Hochberg correction. Because no diagnostic samples were available, the TCR repertoire differences may partly reflect poor disease control over the years rather than being present at onset. The study acknowledged the small size of the CND-RA cohort as a limitation.

Via the germline V gene, CDR1 is MGHRA and CDR2 YSYEKL. Counted from cysteine to phenylalanine, this CDR3 has 16 amino acids. Here the CDR3 DNA is all that survives: 48 bases in frame from base 1. Trimming accounts for 3 bases at V and 2 bases at J, while the number of junction bases matched to no gene is 10. The sequence came from a woman aged 30-55 years with seronegative destructive rheumatoid arthritis. Sequenced sample: CD8+ T cells from blood. In this chain, TRBV4-1 is recombined with TRBJ2-7, and 7 junction bases match TRBD1. Read as DNA, the sequence is TGCGCCAGCAGCCAGCCGCTGGGGCAGGGGGCCTACGAGCAGTACTTC. Its protein reads: CASSQPLGQGAYEQYF.